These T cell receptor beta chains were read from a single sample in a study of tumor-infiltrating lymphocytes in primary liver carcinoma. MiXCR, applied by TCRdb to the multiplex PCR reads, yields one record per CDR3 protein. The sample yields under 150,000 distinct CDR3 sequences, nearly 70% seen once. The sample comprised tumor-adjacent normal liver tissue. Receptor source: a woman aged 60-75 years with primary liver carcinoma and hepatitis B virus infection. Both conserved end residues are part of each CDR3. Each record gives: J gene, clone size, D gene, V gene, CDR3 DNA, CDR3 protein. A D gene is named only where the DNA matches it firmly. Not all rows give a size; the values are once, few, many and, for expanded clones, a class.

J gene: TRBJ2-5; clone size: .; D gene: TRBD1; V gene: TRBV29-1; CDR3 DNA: TGCAGCATTGGCGGCACAGGGGCTTGGGAGACCCAGTACTTC; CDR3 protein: CSIGGTGAWETQYF
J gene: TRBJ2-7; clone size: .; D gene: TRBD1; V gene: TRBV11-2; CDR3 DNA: TGTGCCGGCGGCTTACGATGGACAGGGGAAAACGAGCAGTACTTC; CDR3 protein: CAGGLRWTGENEQYF
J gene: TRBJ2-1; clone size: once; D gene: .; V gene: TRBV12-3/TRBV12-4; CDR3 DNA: TGTGCCAGCAGTCTACACTGGGACCGACCGTCCTACAATGAGCAATTCTTC; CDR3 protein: CASSLHWDRPSYNEQFF
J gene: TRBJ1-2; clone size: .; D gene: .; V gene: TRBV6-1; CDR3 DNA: TGTACCAGCAGTGACTCATTAAGGTGGTATGACTACACCTTC; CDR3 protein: CTSSDSLRWYDYTF
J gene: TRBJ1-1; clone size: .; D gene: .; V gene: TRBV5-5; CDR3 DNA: TGTGCCAGCCGCCATGGCGAAGTGGACACTGAAGCTTTCTTT; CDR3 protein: CASRHGEVDTEAFF
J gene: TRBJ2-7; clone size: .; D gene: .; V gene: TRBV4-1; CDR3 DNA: TGCGCCAGCAACCAAGAGCAGGGAAGCCCCTACGAGCAGTACTTC; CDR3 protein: CASNQEQGSPYEQYF
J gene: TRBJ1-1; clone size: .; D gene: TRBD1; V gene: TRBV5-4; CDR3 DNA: TGTACCGGCAGCCCGGGACAGAAAAACACTGAAGCTTTCTTT; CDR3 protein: CTGSPGQKNTEAFF
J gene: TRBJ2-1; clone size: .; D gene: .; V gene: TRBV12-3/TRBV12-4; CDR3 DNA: TGTGCCAGCAGTATCGGGACAATACGGTTCTTC; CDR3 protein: CASSIGTIRFF
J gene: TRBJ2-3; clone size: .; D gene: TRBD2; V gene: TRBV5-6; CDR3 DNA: TGTGCCAGCAGCCCTAGGACTAGATGGACCATAAATACGCAGTATTTT; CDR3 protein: CASSPRTRWTINTQYF
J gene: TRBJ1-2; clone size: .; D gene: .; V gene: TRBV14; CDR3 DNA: TGTGCCAGCAGTCCATACGACCAGGAGGCCGACTATAGCTACACTTTC; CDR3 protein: CASSPYDQEADYSYTF
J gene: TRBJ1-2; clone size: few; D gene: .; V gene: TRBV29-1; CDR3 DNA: TGCAGTGTTTATAAGAGGGCGCGGGGCTACACCTTC; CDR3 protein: CSVYKRARGYTF
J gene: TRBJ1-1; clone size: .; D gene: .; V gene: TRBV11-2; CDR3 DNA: TGTGTCAGCAGCATAGATCGCCTACTGAACACTGAAGCTTTCTTT; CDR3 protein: CVSSIDRLLNTEAFF
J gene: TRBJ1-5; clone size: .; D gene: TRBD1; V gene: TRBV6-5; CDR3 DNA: TGTGCCAGCTGTTACTCCGGACAGGGTAGTCAGCCCCTGCATTTT; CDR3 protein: CASCYSGQGSQPLHF
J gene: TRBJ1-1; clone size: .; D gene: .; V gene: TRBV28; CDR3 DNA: TGTGCCAGGAGAAAGTTCCCGAACACTGAAGCTTTCTTT; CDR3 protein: CARRKFPNTEAFF
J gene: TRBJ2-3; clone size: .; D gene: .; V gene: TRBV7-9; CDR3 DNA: TGTGCCAGCAGCTTAGGCGGAAGCACATATACGCAGTATTTT; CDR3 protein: CASSLGGSTYTQYF
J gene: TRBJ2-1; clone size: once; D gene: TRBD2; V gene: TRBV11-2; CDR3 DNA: TGCGCCAGCAGCACGACTAGCGGGAGGAGAAATGAGCAGTTCTTC; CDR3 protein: CASSTTSGRRNEQFF